This T cell receptor (beta chain) was recovered during a study of PD-L1 blockade in urothelial cancer. TCRdb's copy holds only in-frame clones and misses some; the assay was immunoSEQ multiplex PCR. The data hold 45,000 to 55,000 clones, with 70% to 85% observed a single time. The time point: peripheral blood 6 weeks after treatment start. The V gene end was trimmed by 8 bases and the J gene end by 2 bases; junction bases not matched to a gene: 6. Germline CDR1 SNHLY, CDR2 FYNNEI. The CDR3 has 15 amino acids. Sequencing was performed on PBMCs, taken around atezolizumab (anti-PD-L1) treatment. This clonotype originated in a man aged 45 to 65 with urothelial cancer. The rearrangement links TRBV2 to TRBJ2-2; TRBD1 matches at 9 bases. CDR3 nucleotides: TGTGCCAGCGGAAAGGGACAGGGTAACACCGGGGAGCTGTTTTTT. Translation: CASGKGQGNTGELFF.